This T cell receptor beta chain appears in the sequencing data of a study of shared clonotypes between healthy human individuals. Worth noting for this clone: Its cognate antigen is unknown.

Study-level results: Naive subsets generally had larger estimated richness than memory subsets.

V lost 1 base, J lost 3 bases, and 6 bases stayed unmatched. This CDR3 region has 15 residues. Germline lookup yields CDR1 SEHNR and CDR2 FQNEAQ (reference sequence). Generated by immunoSEQ multiplex PCR, the TCRdb table keeps only in-frame clones and is missing some. This table has under 2,000,000 clones, about 95% appearing once. Only CD45RO-negative cells positively selected for CCR7 counted as naive CD8 cells, so terminally differentiated effector memory CD45RA+ cells were excluded. The rearrangement uses TRBV7-9 and TRBJ2-7, with 7 bases that match TRBD2. Sequences were obtained from naive CD8+ T cells sorted from blood. This receptor was identified in a man aged 18 to 35 in good health. The CDR3 loop reads CASSLEVGGNYEQYF. DNA of the CDR3: TGTGCCAGCAGCTTAGAGGTGGGGGGGAACTACGAGCAGTACTTC.